This section outlines one T cell receptor beta chain sequence together with its context. V lost 0 bases to trimming and J lost 4 bases; unmatched junction nucleotides: 6. This CDR3 has 16 residues. CDR1 is SGHDT, CDR2 YYEEEE, per germline. The entry originates in a study of OX40 agonist ivuxolimab in advanced cancers. Repertoires were generated with immunoSEQ multiplex PCR, while TCRdb's copy carries only in-frame clones and drops some. The sample has about 18,000 clones, about 80% seen once. Sequences were derived from CD4+ or CD8+ T cells sorted from blood, sampled in a trial of the OX40 agonist ivuxolimab. The gene calls are TRBV5-6 and TRBJ2-5, with 10 bases fitting TRBD2. The origin of this receptor is an adult with an advanced solid tumor such as melanoma, head and neck, liver or kidney cancer. CDR3 in amino acids: CASSLAPAGGRETQYF. CDR3 DNA: TGTGCCAGCAGCTTGGCACCAGCGGGGGGGCGAGAGACCCAGTACTTC.